Listed here are 10 T cell receptor beta chains from one sample, sequenced in a study of Ad26.COV2.S vaccination and SARS-CoV-2 variants. Only in-frame clones appear in the TCRdb table, and some are missing; sequencing was by immunoSEQ multiplex PCR. The table has tens of thousands of clones, under 90% seen once; the top ten hold approximately 15%. The sample in question was peripheral blood, obtained after recovery from COVID-19. The receptors here all came from a human donor who had recovered from COVID-19.

This chain links TRBV2 with TRBJ1-6; TRBD1 agrees at 7 bases. CDR1 and CDR2 from the germline V gene are SNHLY and FYNNEI. The CDR3 spans 13 residues. V lost 11 bases to trimming and J lost 7 bases; unmatched junction nucleotides: 8. The CDR3 protein is CACRGTVNSPLHF. The CDR3 bases are TGTGCCTGCCGCGGGACAGTGAATTCACCCCTCCACTTT. Combining the CDR3 with reference TRBV2 and TRBJ1-6 gives the whole variable domain EPEVTQTPSHQVTQMGQEVILRCVPISNHLYFYWYRQILGQKVEFLVSFYNNEISEKSEIFDDQFSVERPDGSNFTLKIRSTKLEDSAMYFCACRGTVNSPLHFGNGTRLTVT.

This chain joins TRBV5-1 and TRBJ2-3, with TRBD2 matching 9 bases. The junction had 5 bases not matched to a gene; V was cut back by 0 bases and J by 6 bases. CDR1 and CDR2 (germline): SGHRS, YFSETQ. The CDR3 covers 15 residues. CDR3 nucleotide sequence: TGCGCCAGCAGCTTGGTTGCGGGAGGGTTTGATACGCAGTATTTT. This translates into CASSLVAGGFDTQYF.

In its sample, this clone was seen a few times. The genes are TRBV19 and TRBJ1-2, with unresolved D. V lost 0 bases and J 2 bases, leaving 10 bases between the germline ends. The germline CDR1 and CDR2 sequences are LNHDA and SQIVND (reference sequence). CDR3 length equals 15 residues. CDR3 sequence: CASSIDLSGNYGYTF. CDR3 DNA: TGTGCCAGTAGTATAGATCTATCCGGGAACTATGGCTACACCTTC.

The chain combines TRBV5-4 with TRBJ2-1, with TRBD2 matching over 11 bases. Germline trimming cut 4 bases from V and 7 bases from J; bases unmatched to any gene: 16. The CDR3 sequence is 18 residues long. Germline values: CDR1 SGHNT, CDR2 YYREEE (reference sequence). The CDR3 spells CASSPGGASGRRYNEQFF. Here the CDR3 DNA reads TGTGCCAGCAGCCCGGGCGGGGCTAGCGGGAGGCGGTATAATGAGCAGTTCTTC.

The chain joins TRBV7-8 to TRBJ2-7; 8 bases are shared with TRBD1. The germline gives CDR1 SGHVS, CDR2 FQNEAQ. The CDR3 has 14 amino acids. The trim removed 1 base at V and 6 bases at J, leaving 5 bases unmatched. The CDR3, as DNA: TGTGCCAGCAGCTTAGAACAGGGGGTTGGCGAGCAGTACTTC. Protein product: CASSLEQGVGEQYF.

As regards this clone: Compared with germline, one end of the junction differs, possibly owing to a read error. The same CDR3 also results from other DNA sequences found in this sample. The chain joins TRBV12-3 or TRBV12-4 to TRBJ2-3; no clear D gene. CDR3 length equals 13 residues. The CDR3 loop reads CASSTQSTDTQYF. The CDR3 DNA reads as TGTGCCAGCAGCACCCAAAGCACAGATACGCAATATTTT.

The chain's CDR3 is CASSSGTGGNSPLHF. The CDR3 coding sequence is TGTGCCAGCAGTTCGGGGACAGGGGGAAATTCACCCCTCCACTTT. The genes are TRBV28 and TRBJ1-6; 11 nucleotides line up with TRBD1. The J segment lost 7 bases and the V segment lost 4 bases, leaving 3 bases of the junction unmatched. The CDR3 is 15 amino acids. The germline gives CDR1 MDHEN, CDR2 SYDVKM.

The rearrangement joins TRBV9 to TRBJ2-1, with D unclear. Trimming stripped 6 bases from V and 3 bases from J, with 13 bases between. This CDR3 comprises 14 residues. The germline CDR1 and CDR2 sequences are SGDLS and YYNGEE. In DNA, the CDR3 is TGTGCCAGCACCTTGGATCCTTTCTACAATGAGCAGTTCTTC. It codes for CASTLDPFYNEQFF.

This sequence joins TRBV5-3 and TRBJ2-4; 9 nucleotides line up with TRBD2. TRBV5-3 counts as an open reading frame of uncertain function. J was trimmed by 9 bases and V by 2 bases; bases with no gene match: 9. The CDR3 spans 15 residues. In nucleotides, the CDR3 is TGTGCCAGAAGCTTTAGCGGGAGTTTGGTCGGCATTCAGTACTTC. Its translation is CARSFSGSLVGIQYF.

In the case of this clone: The junction and the germline gene differ at one end; a read error may be behind it. J is TRBJ2-1 and V is TRBV27; D uncertain. The CDR3 covers 11 residues. Germline values: CDR1 MNHEY, CDR2 SMNVEV (reference sequence). The CDR3 region has the DNA TGTGCCAGCAGTTCCTTCAATGAGCAGTTCTTC. It specifies CASSSFNEQFF.